These 14 T cell receptor beta chains were sequenced from one sample in a study of blood T cell repertoires in COVID-19. Clones were read by immunoSEQ multiplex PCR, and TCRdb kept only the in-frame ones, dropping some. The sample holds over 150,000 clones, 60% to 80% seen once. The sequenced sample consisted of peripheral blood. These receptors were obtained from a woman between 65 and 79 years old with acute or convalescent COVID-19.

The chain couples TRBV11-2 to TRBJ2-7; 9 positions match TRBD2. The J segment lost 2 bases and the V segment lost 7 bases, leaving 6 bases of the junction unmatched. The length of the CDR3 is 14 residues. Germline-derived CDR1 and CDR2 are SGHAT and FQNNGV. This chain's CDR3 is CASTGLAFTYEQYF. CDR3 bases: TGTGCCAGCACCGGACTAGCGTTTACCTACGAGCAGTACTTC.

This chain joins TRBV27 and TRBJ2-7; a weak D match, TRBD1 (5 bases). The ends were cut back, 7 bases at V and 1 base at J, with 11 bases in the middle. The CDR3 consists of 13 residues. CDR1 is MNHEY, CDR2 SMNVEV, per germline (reference sequence). The CDR3 here is CASKATGSYEQYF. The CDR3 nucleotides are TGTGCCAGCAAAGCTACAGGATCCTACGAGCAGTACTTC.

V usage is TRBV27 and J usage is TRBJ2-1; a possible D gene is TRBD2 (5 bases). In germline, CDR1 is MNHEY, CDR2 SMNVEV (reference sequence). This CDR3 is built from 13 residues. V was pared by 2 bases and J by 8 bases, with 10 bases between. The CDR3 region has the DNA TGTGCCAGCAGTTTAATCGGGGTGGATGAGCAGTTCTTC. Its translation: CASSLIGVDEQFF.

This clone was seen only once. The chain has TRBV19 and TRBJ2-1; the D is unclear. Trimming took 0 bases from V and 9 from J, leaving 15 bases between them. This CDR3 region has 15 residues. Germline CDR1 is LNHDA and CDR2 is SQIVND (reference sequence). The CDR3 nucleotides read TGTGCCAGTAGTATAGATGCCCGACTTTCATCTGAGCAGTTCTTC. The encoded protein is CASSIDARLSSEQFF.

The chain uses TRBV5-1 and TRBJ1-4, with D unresolved. The length of the CDR3 is 14 residues. The ends were cut back, 0 bases at V and 7 bases at J, with 10 bases in the middle. Germline assignment: CDR1 SGHRS and CDR2 YFSETQ. This CDR3 is CASSLERPSEKLFF. The CDR3 nucleotides are TGCGCCAGCAGCTTGGAGCGACCCAGTGAAAAACTGTTTTTT.

The chain employs TRBV5-1 and TRBJ2-2; 13 bases match TRBD2. Germline assignment: CDR1 SGHRS and CDR2 YFSETQ. The CDR3 runs 16 residues. V lost 0 bases, J lost 9 bases, and 5 bases stayed unmatched. The CDR3 bases are TGCGCCAGCAGCTTGGGGACTAGCGGGAGTGGTCGGGAGCTGTTTTTT. Translation gives CASSLGTSGSGRELFF.

The J gene is TRBJ1-2, the V gene TRBV7-9; the D gene is possibly TRBD1 (5 bases). In germline, CDR1 is SEHNR, CDR2 FQNEAQ (reference sequence). Trimming cost V 0 bases and J 4 bases, with 12 bases left between them. This CDR3 has 15 amino acids. CDR3 residues: CASSLAVGAAYGYTF. The CDR3 nucleotides are TGTGCCAGCAGCTTAGCGGTAGGGGCAGCCTATGGCTACACCTTC.

This sequence joins TRBV2 and TRBJ1-6; 11 bases agree with TRBD1. The J segment lost 4 bases and the V segment lost 5 bases, leaving 4 bases of the junction unmatched. The length of the CDR3 is 16 residues. Germline V gives CDR1 SNHLY, CDR2 FYNNEI. CDR3 residues: CASSPDRGRYNSPLHF. The CDR3, as DNA: TGTGCCAGCAGTCCGGACAGGGGGCGGTATAATTCACCCCTCCACTTT.

The chain carries TRBV18 and TRBJ1-5; 9 nucleotides align to TRBD1. Losses at the gene ends were 6 bases for V and 5 bases for J; bases not matched to a gene: 8. Per germline, CDR1 KGHSH and CDR2 LQKENI. This CDR3 spans 15 amino acids. CDR3 amino acids: CASSPDRGEYQPQHF. CDR3 in DNA: TGTGCCAGCTCCCCCGACAGGGGGGAATATCAGCCCCAGCATTTT. Full variable domain (rest looked up from reference TRBV18 and TRBJ1-5): NAGVMQNPRHLVRRRGQEARLRCSPMKGHSHVYWYRQLPEEGLKFMVYLQKENIIDESGMPKERFSAEFPKEGPSILRIQQVVRGDSAAYFCASSPDRGEYQPQHFGDGTRLSIL.

This rearrangement joins TRBV29-1 to TRBJ2-2; 12 bases match TRBD2. J was trimmed by 4 bases and V by 6 bases; bases with no gene match: 6. This CDR3 is built from 15 residues. Germline-derived CDR1 and CDR2 are SQVTM and ANQGSEA. Here the CDR3 DNA reads TGCAGCGTAAGGACTAGCGGGGCTTTCACCGGGGAGCTGTTTTTT. Translation: CSVRTSGAFTGELFF.

This clone has only one observation. The rearrangement joins TRBV6-6 to TRBJ1-5; 8 bases agree with TRBD1. Germline V gene lookup returns CDR1 MNHNY and CDR2 SVGAGI (reference sequence). This CDR3 is built from 15 residues. After removal of 5 bases from V and 4 bases from J, the junction contained 7 bases not matched to a gene. The CDR3 loop reads CASSKGQGANQPQHF. CDR3 DNA sequence: TGTGCCAGCAGTAAAGGACAGGGCGCTAATCAGCCCCAGCATTTT.

V gene TRBV15 combines with J gene TRBJ2-1; 7 nucleotides agree with TRBD2. V gave up 1 base and J gave up 4 bases; unmatched junction bases: 7. Germline V gene lookup returns CDR1 LNHNV and CDR2 YYDKDF (reference sequence). The CDR3 runs to 16 residues. CDR3 in amino acids: CATSRGGGLPYNEQFF. CDR3 nucleotides: TGTGCCACCAGCAGAGGGGGGGGACTACCGTACAATGAGCAGTTCTTC. The full variable domain, its missing parts supplied by reference TRBV15 and TRBJ2-1, is DAMVIQNPRYQVTQFGKPVTLSCSQTLNHNVMYWYQQKSSQAPKLLFHYYDKDFNNEADTPDNFQSRRPNTSFCFLDIRSPGLGDTAMYLCATSRGGGLPYNEQFFGPGTRLTVL.

The chain has TRBV20-1 and TRBJ1-2, with 7 bases lining up with TRBD1. The CDR3 is 12 amino acids. With V trimmed by 3 bases and J by 8 bases, 6 bases remained unmatched. Germline CDR1 reads DFQATT; CDR2 reads SNEGSKA (reference sequence). Written as DNA, the CDR3 is TGCAGTGCTAGTGAGGGGGCGAGGGGCTACACCTTC. Its translation is CSASEGARGYTF.

This clone appeared a few times. The chain links TRBV9 to TRBJ1-2, with D maybe TRBD1 (5 bases). In germline, CDR1 is SGDLS, CDR2 YYNGEE. V was pared by 7 bases and J by 2 bases, with 15 bases between. The CDR3 extends over 14 amino acids. CDR3 nucleotides: TGTGCCAGCTCAAAGGCGGGGGGAAACTATGGCTACACCTTC. It is translated as CASSKAGGNYGYTF.